What follows are 32 T cell receptor beta chains derived from one specimen sequenced in a study of tumor-infiltrating lymphocytes in localized non-small cell lung cancer. The data were produced by immunoSEQ multiplex PCR, yet TCRdb's version contains in-frame clones alone and is incomplete. Among thousands of clones listed, 77% were seen once. The sample taken for sequencing was lung tumor tissue. Receptors originate from a human donor with non-small cell lung cancer.

The chain employs TRBV19 and TRBJ1-5, with D uncertain. Trimming shortened V by 6 bases and J by 5 bases, and 14 bases separated the two germline ends. The V gene's germline CDR1 is LNHDA and CDR2 SQIVND (reference sequence). The length of the CDR3 is 14 residues. The CDR3 is CASRDGRWDQPQHF. CDR3 nucleotide sequence: TGTGCCAGTAGGGATGGTAGGTGGGATCAGCCCCAGCATTTT. The full variable domain, in which reference TRBV19 and TRBJ1-5 provide the parts outside the CDR3, is DGGITQSPKYLFRKEGQNVTLSCEQNLNHDAMYWYRQDPGQGLRLIYYSQIVNDFQKGDIAEGYSVSREKKESFPLTVTSAQKNPTAFYLCASRDGRWDQPQHFGDGTRLSIL.

The chain uses TRBV6-6 and TRBJ2-7; D unclear. The CDR3 runs 15 residues. The germline V and J ends were trimmed by 0 bases and 2 bases, with 11 bases remaining between them. Germline V gene sequence: CDR1 MNHNY, CDR2 SVGAGI (reference sequence). The CDR3 sequence is CASSYSRPNPYEQYF. The CDR3 region has the DNA TGTGCCAGCAGTTACTCCCGCCCCAACCCCTACGAGCAGTACTTC.

Here the CDR3 reads CASSYLGVGSTDTQYF. As DNA, the CDR3 is TGTGCCAGCAGTTACCTTGGGGTCGGGAGCACAGATACGCAGTATTTT. The V gene is TRBV6-5, the J gene TRBJ2-3; no definite D call. The CDR3 sequence is 16 residues long. V was trimmed by 2 bases and J by 0 bases, leaving 12 bases between them. Germline lookup yields CDR1 MNHEY and CDR2 SVGAGI.

The rearrangement links TRBV6-6 to TRBJ1-4; 8 bases line up with TRBD1. Unmatched junction bases numbered 3, after V lost 2 bases and J lost 4 bases. The CDR3 loop spans 15 amino acids. Germline V CDR1 and CDR2: MNHNY, SVGAGI (reference sequence). DNA for the CDR3: TGTGCCAGCAGTTACGGCAGGGGGCTTAATGAAAAACTGTTTTTT. This codes for CASSYGRGLNEKLFF.

The genes are TRBV5-1 and TRBJ2-7; 10 nucleotides line up with TRBD2. V lost 4 bases to trimming and J lost 5 bases; unmatched junction nucleotides: 6. Germline CDR1 reads SGHRS; CDR2 reads YFSETQ. The CDR3 covers 14 residues. The DNA for the CDR3 is TGCGCCAGCAGCGCTAGCGGGAGTGTGAACGAGCAGTACTTC. It is translated as CASSASGSVNEQYF.

V usage is TRBV7-9 and J usage is TRBJ1-2, with D maybe TRBD1 (5 bases). Trimming removed 0 bases from V and 4 bases from J, with 9 bases in between. The CDR3 has 14 amino acids. Per the germline V gene, CDR1 is SEHNR and CDR2 is FQNEAQ (reference sequence). CDR3 protein: CASSLASGFYGYTF. CDR3 DNA sequence: TGTGCCAGCAGCTTAGCGTCAGGGTTCTATGGCTACACCTTC.

The V call is TRBV5-1, the J call TRBJ1-2, with D uncertain. Germline V CDR1 and CDR2: SGHRS, YFSETQ. This CDR3 has 13 amino acids. V was pared by 4 bases and J by 8 bases, with 15 bases between. CDR3 sequence: CASSPEGAPGYTF. The CDR3 DNA is TGCGCCAGCAGCCCGGAAGGCGCTCCCGGCTACACCTTC.

The rearrangement joins TRBV7-9 to TRBJ2-3, with TRBD2 identical over 14 bases. V dropped 6 bases and J dropped 3; count of bases not matched to a gene: 5. The CDR3 runs 16 residues. Germline assignment: CDR1 SEHNR and CDR2 FQNEAQ (reference sequence). CDR3 coding DNA: TGTGCCAGCAGTTTGGGACTAGCGGGGGTTACAGATACGCAGTATTTT. This sequence encodes CASSLGLAGVTDTQYF.

V usage is TRBV18 and J usage is TRBJ2-1, with 10 bases fitting TRBD2. After removal of 3 bases from V and 8 bases from J, the junction contained 10 bases not matched to a gene. The germline V gene encodes CDR1 KGHSH and CDR2 LQKENI. The CDR3 runs to 16 residues. The CDR3 region has the DNA TGTGCCAGCTCACCTCCGGGACTAGCGTGGGCCGATGAGCAGTTCTTC. Residues: CASSPPGLAWADEQFF.

The chain has TRBV7-7 and TRBJ2-3; possible D gene TRBD2, 6 bases. Per germline, CDR1 SSHAT and CDR2 FNYEAQ (reference sequence). Trimming left V 5 bases short and J 6 bases short, with 18 bases between. The CDR3 sequence is 15 residues long. The CDR3 is CASSPGGLSGDTQYF. CDR3 nucleotides: TGTGCCAGCAGCCCTGGGGGACTTAGCGGCGATACGCAGTATTTT.

This clone occurred a few times. The chain links TRBV30 to TRBJ1-1; D gene ambiguous. Looked up from germline, CDR1 is GTSNPN and CDR2 is SVGIG (reference sequence). The CDR3 contains 14 residues. With 2 bases removed from V and 3 bases from J, the gap between germline ends came to 13 bases. CDR3 amino acids: CAWSYSGGYTEAFF. The DNA for the CDR3 is TGTGCCTGGAGTTACTCTGGAGGATACACTGAAGCTTTCTTT.

The rearrangement uses TRBV29-1 and TRBJ2-3; D tentatively fits TRBD1 or TRBD2 (5 bases each). The CDR3 extends over 11 amino acids. V gave up 4 bases and J gave up 4 bases, with 6 bases separating them. Germline CDR1 is SQVTM and CDR2 is ANQGSEA. The CDR3 DNA sequence: TGCAGCGTTGTGGGGGCAGATACGCAGTATTTT. It is translated as CSVVGADTQYF.

The chain recombines TRBV12-5 with TRBJ2-1; the D gene is possibly TRBD1 (7 bases). V gave up 5 bases and J gave up 4 bases, with 15 bases separating them. Germline CDR1 and CDR2: LGHNT and FRNRAP. The CDR3 has 15 residues. CDR3 loop: CASGPPAGGYNEQFF. Here the CDR3 DNA reads TGTGCTAGTGGTCCCCCGGCAGGGGGGTACAATGAGCAGTTCTTC. The entire variable domain, with the rest obtained from reference TRBV12-5 and TRBJ2-1, is as follows: DARVTQTPRHKVTEMGQEVTMRCQPILGHNTVFWYRQTMMQGLELLAYFRNRAPLDDSGMPKDRFSAEMPDATLATLKIQPSEPRDSAVYFCASGPPAGGYNEQFFGPGTRLTVL.

This chain connects TRBV5-6 to TRBJ1-5, with unresolved D. The CDR3 covers 15 residues. With 4 bases removed from V and 4 bases from J, the gap between germline ends came to 15 bases. From germline, CDR1 is SGHDT and CDR2 YYEEEE. CDR3 amino acids: CASSLLGSFNQPQHF. The DNA for the CDR3 is TGTGCCAGCAGCCTTTTGGGATCATTTAATCAGCCCCAGCATTTT.

The J gene is TRBJ1-5, the V gene TRBV19; possibly TRBD1 for D (6 bases). V was cut by 8 bases and J by 12 bases, with 11 bases left in between. Germline lookup yields CDR1 LNHDA and CDR2 SQIVND (reference sequence). The CDR3 is 10 residues long. The CDR3 region is CASGTGRQHF. CDR3 nucleotides: TGTGCCAGTGGCACAGGGCGCCAGCATTTT.

The V and J genes are TRBV5-1 and TRBJ2-1, with D possibly matching TRBD1 (6 bases). This CDR3 has 16 residues. V shed 4 bases and J shed 5 bases, with 19 bases lying between them. CDR1 is SGHRS and CDR2 is YFSETQ in the germline V gene. CDR3 in amino acids: CASSTNPPGVDNEQFF. The CDR3, as DNA: TGCGCCAGCAGCACCAACCCCCCAGGGGTTGACAATGAGCAGTTCTTC.

CDR3 sequence (DNA): TGTGCCAGCTCACCACCCCTAGCCGGCACAGATACGCAGTATTTT. Its protein product is CASSPPLAGTDTQYF. The chain recombines TRBV18 with TRBJ2-3, with a tentative D call TRBD2 (5 bases). V dropped 0 bases and J dropped 1 base, with 8 bases sitting between them. The CDR3 is made up of 15 amino acids. CDR1 is KGHSH, CDR2 LQKENI, per germline.

V gene TRBV5-1 combines with J gene TRBJ1-4, with 7 nucleotides matching TRBD1. V shed 0 bases and J 7 bases; nucleotides not matched to a gene: 0. Germline-derived CDR1 and CDR2 are SGHRS and YFSETQ. This CDR3 contains 13 residues. The CDR3 is CASSLGTGEKLFF. The CDR3 nucleotides read TGCGCCAGCAGCTTGGGGACAGGTGAAAAACTGTTTTTT.

This clone occurred a few times. The chain joins TRBV9 to TRBJ2-7; 8 nucleotides agree with TRBD2. V gave up 3 bases and J gave up 5 bases; unmatched junction bases: 10. The CDR3 has 15 amino acids. CDR1 is SGDLS and CDR2 is YYNGEE in the germline V gene. Here the CDR3 DNA reads TGTGCCAGCAGCGCCACTAGCGGAGTGGCTCACGAGCAGTACTTC. Protein: CASSATSGVAHEQYF. The full variable domain, rest sourced from reference TRBV9 and TRBJ2-7, is DSGVTQTPKHLITATGQRVTLRCSPRSGDLSVYWYQQSLDQGLQFLIQYYNGEERAKGNILERFSAQQFPDLHSELNLSSLELGDSALYFCASSATSGVAHEQYFGPGTRLTVT.

The CDR3 spells CASSVDGGTQQYF. The CDR3 nucleotides are TGTGCCAGCAGCGTAGATGGGGGCACACAGCAGTACTTC. This chain joins TRBV9 and TRBJ2-7; D is possibly TRBD1 (6 bases). The germline V gene encodes CDR1 SGDLS and CDR2 YYNGEE. The CDR3 length is 13 residues. Between the trimmed V and J ends, which lost 0 bases and 8 bases, there was a span of 12 bases.

This clone was observed a handful of times. The chain is built from TRBV5-1 and TRBJ2-7; 8 bases are a match to TRBD2. Germline CDR1 and CDR2: SGHRS and YFSETQ. Trimming removed 1 base from V and 4 bases from J; junction bases left unmatched: 7. The CDR3 consists of 15 residues. CDR3: CASSLLAGPGYEQYF. CDR3 coding DNA: TGCGCCAGCAGCTTGTTAGCGGGACCTGGGTACGAGCAGTACTTC.

The CDR3, as DNA: TGTGCCAGCAGCTTGGGACAGGAGAAGGGAGAGACCCAGTACTTC. The encoded protein is CASSLGQEKGETQYF. The V call is TRBV5-4, the J call TRBJ2-5; D perhaps matches TRBD1 (6 bases). Germline values: CDR1 SGHNT, CDR2 YYREEE (reference sequence). This CDR3 spans 15 amino acids. The V gene lost 0 bases and the J gene lost 4 bases, with 13 bases spanning the gap.

This clone was seen a handful of times. This rearrangement joins TRBV9 to TRBJ1-2; 8 bases line up with TRBD1. The CDR3 has 14 residues. V lost 3 bases, J lost 5 bases, and 6 bases stayed unmatched. Germline V CDR1 and CDR2: SGDLS, YYNGEE. Written as DNA, the CDR3 is TGTGCCAGCAGCGCCACAGGGGGGCCTTATGGCTACACCTTC. Its protein is CASSATGGPYGYTF.

This clone was counted only a few times. V usage is TRBV5-4 and J usage is TRBJ2-1; 8 positions agree with TRBD2. The CDR3 runs 15 residues. After removal of 0 bases from V and 4 bases from J, the junction contained 3 bases not matched to a gene. Germline CDR1 SGHNT, CDR2 YYREEE (reference sequence). For the CDR3, the DNA is TGTGCCAGCAGCTTGGACGGGAGGGGATACAATGAGCAGTTCTTC. Protein product: CASSLDGRGYNEQFF.

The chain uses TRBV11-1 and TRBJ2-1, with D tentatively TRBD1 (6 bases). The germline V and J ends were trimmed by 0 bases and 4 bases, with 7 bases remaining between them. Germline CDR1 is SGHAT and CDR2 is FQDESV (reference sequence). The CDR3 has 14 amino acids. The DNA for the CDR3 is TGTGCCAGCAGCTTAGCAGGGGGATACAATGAGCAGTTCTTC. It specifies CASSLAGGYNEQFF.

J is TRBJ2-1 and V is TRBV11-3, with 11 bases lining up with TRBD1. With V trimmed by 5 bases and J by 9 bases, 3 bases remained unmatched. The germline V gene has CDR1 SGHNT and CDR2 YENEEA. The CDR3 is 13 residues long. The CDR3 sequence: CASSPGQGGEQFF. The CDR3 DNA is TGTGCCAGCAGCCCGGGACAGGGGGGTGAGCAGTTCTTC.

The chain is built from TRBV2 and TRBJ2-4; D remains ambiguous. V lost 2 bases, J lost 4 bases, and 9 bases lay in between. Germline CDR1 is SNHLY and CDR2 is FYNNEI. The CDR3 is made up of 14 amino acids. CDR3 sequence reads: CASSERAVKNIQYF. CDR3 coding DNA: TGTGCCAGCAGTGAAAGGGCGGTTAAAAACATTCAGTACTTC.

This clone showed up just once. The chain combines TRBV7-2 with TRBJ1-1; D is unclear. V was cut by 0 bases and J by 5 bases, with 10 bases left in between. Germline V lookup: CDR1 SGHTA, CDR2 FQGNSA. This CDR3 spans 14 amino acids. DNA for the CDR3: TGTGCCAGCAGCTTAGCTATGGGGAGTACTGAAGCTTTCTTT. Translated: CASSLAMGSTEAFF.

The chain links TRBV7-9 to TRBJ1-1; tentative D call: TRBD1 (6 bases). Deletions cut 1 base from V and 2 bases from J, with 14 bases between. The CDR3 is 16 residues long. Per the germline V gene, CDR1 is SEHNR and CDR2 is FQNEAQ (reference sequence). CDR3 sequence: CASSLDQRGINTEAFF. The DNA for the CDR3 is TGTGCCAGCAGCTTAGATCAAAGGGGGATTAACACTGAAGCTTTCTTT.

The chain recombines TRBV19 with TRBJ2-3, with D perhaps being TRBD1 or TRBD2 (5 bases each). V was shortened by 5 bases and J by 1 base, with 16 bases between the two germline ends. Germline CDR1 is LNHDA and CDR2 is SQIVND (reference sequence). The CDR3 runs to 16 residues. CDR3 loop: CASSVSGHAGTDTQYF. In DNA form, the CDR3 reads TGTGCCAGTAGTGTCTCGGGGCACGCCGGCACAGATACGCAGTATTTT.

The chain joins TRBV29-1 to TRBJ2-1, with a tentative D call TRBD2 (7 bases). Trimming took 4 bases from V and 7 from J, leaving 14 bases between them. Germline CDR1 and CDR2: SQVTM and ANQGSEA. CDR3 size: 13 residues. The CDR3 loop is CSVGGGAMNEQFF. In DNA form, the CDR3 reads TGCAGCGTTGGCGGGGGCGCGATGAATGAGCAGTTCTTC.

In this sample, this clone turned up once. V usage is TRBV12-5 and J usage is TRBJ2-7; D is uncertain. This CDR3 is 13 amino acids long. With 1 base removed from V and 7 bases from J, the gap between germline ends came to 11 bases. CDR1 and CDR2 (germline): LGHNT, FRNRAP. As DNA, the CDR3 is TGTGCTAGTGGTTTGGCATTTAATGGGGAGCAGTACTTC. Translating it yields CASGLAFNGEQYF. Using reference TRBV12-5 and TRBJ2-7 for the parts outside the CDR3, the full variable domain is DARVTQTPRHKVTEMGQEVTMRCQPILGHNTVFWYRQTMMQGLELLAYFRNRAPLDDSGMPKDRFSAEMPDATLATLKIQPSEPRDSAVYFCASGLAFNGEQYFGPGTRLTVT.